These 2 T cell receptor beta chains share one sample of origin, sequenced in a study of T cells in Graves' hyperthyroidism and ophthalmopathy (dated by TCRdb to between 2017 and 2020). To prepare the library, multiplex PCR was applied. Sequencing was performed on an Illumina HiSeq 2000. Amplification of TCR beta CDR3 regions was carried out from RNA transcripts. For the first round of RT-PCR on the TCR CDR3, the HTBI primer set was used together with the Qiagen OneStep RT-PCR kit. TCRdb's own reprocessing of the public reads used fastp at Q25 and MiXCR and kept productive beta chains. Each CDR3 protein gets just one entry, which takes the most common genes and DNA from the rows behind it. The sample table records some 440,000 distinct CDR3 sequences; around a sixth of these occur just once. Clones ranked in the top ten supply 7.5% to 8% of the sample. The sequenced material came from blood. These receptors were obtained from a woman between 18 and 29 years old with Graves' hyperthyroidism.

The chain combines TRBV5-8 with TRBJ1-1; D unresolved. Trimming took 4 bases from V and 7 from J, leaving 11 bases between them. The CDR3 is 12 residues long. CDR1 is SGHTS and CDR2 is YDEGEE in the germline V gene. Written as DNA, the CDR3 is TGTGCCAGCAGCGGGTTTGGGCTTGAAGCTTTCTTT. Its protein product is CASSGFGLEAFF.

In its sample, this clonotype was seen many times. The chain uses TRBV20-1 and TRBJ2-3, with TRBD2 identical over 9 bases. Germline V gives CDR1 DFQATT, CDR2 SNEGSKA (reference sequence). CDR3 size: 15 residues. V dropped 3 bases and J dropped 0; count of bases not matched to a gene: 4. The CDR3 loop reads CSASLAGPSTDTQYF. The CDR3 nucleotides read TGCAGTGCTAGTCTAGCGGGACCTAGCACAGATACGCAGTATTTT.